The 8 T cell receptor beta chains in this list originate from one sample, sequenced in a study of technical replicates of blood from several donors. The table came from immunoSEQ multiplex PCR; TCRdb's copy has only in-frame clones and leaves some out. The sample holds 55,000 to 65,000 clones, 70% to 90% seen once. Sequencing was done on a sample of PBMCs. The receptors derive from a human donor in good health. Some clones in this sample may be carry-over from other donors' samples.

This clone counts as medium-sized. This chain joins TRBV6-5 and TRBJ2-3, with D possibly TRBD2 on 5 matching bases. V was trimmed by 6 bases and J by 4 bases, leaving 14 bases between them. The length of the CDR3 is 14 residues. CDR1 and CDR2 from the germline V gene are MNHEY and SVGAGI. The CDR3 DNA reads as TGTGCCAGCAGCCGCACTAGGACGGCAGATACGCAGTATTTT. Protein sequence: CASSRTRTADTQYF.

This chain joins TRBV7-2 and TRBJ2-1, with TRBD2 matching 10 bases. This CDR3 is 15 amino acids long. Trimming at V came to 1 base and at J to 8 bases, leaving 5 bases not matched to a gene. CDR1 SGHTA and CDR2 FQGNSA come from the germline V gene. DNA for the CDR3: TGTGCCAGCAGCTTAGGGCTAGCGGGAGACGATGAGCAGTTCTTC. Translating it yields CASSLGLAGDDEQFF.

This clone was found once. This chain links TRBV6-6 with TRBJ2-1; 8 bases fit TRBD2. In germline, CDR1 is MNHNY, CDR2 SVGAGI (reference sequence). This CDR3 region has 14 residues. V lost 6 bases and J lost 7; bases outside the gene matches: 8. The CDR3 region has the DNA TGTGCCAGCAGAGGGACTAGTCAGACGAATGAGCAGTTCTTC. Its protein product is CASRGTSQTNEQFF.

This rearrangement joins TRBV19 to TRBJ1-1; no clear D. Deletions cut 3 bases from V and 0 bases from J, with 8 bases between. The CDR3 loop spans 14 amino acids. Germline lookup yields CDR1 LNHDA and CDR2 SQIVND (reference sequence). CDR3 sequence reads: CASSIGGLNTEAFF. In DNA form, the CDR3 reads TGTGCCAGTAGTATTGGAGGACTGAACACTGAAGCTTTCTTT. The variable domain in full, with the rest retrieved from reference TRBV19 and TRBJ1-1, is DGGITQSPKYLFRKEGQNVTLSCEQNLNHDAMYWYRQDPGQGLRLIYYSQIVNDFQKGDIAEGYSVSREKKESFPLTVTSAQKNPTAFYLCASSIGGLNTEAFFGQGTRLTVV.

The chain uses TRBV7-3 and TRBJ2-1; a possible D gene is TRBD2 (6 bases). V shed 5 bases and J shed 9 bases, with 17 bases lying between them. The germline CDR1 and CDR2 sequences are SGHTA and FQGTGA. The CDR3 has 14 residues. The CDR3 here is CASSPRTTPSEQFF. In nucleotides, the CDR3 is TGTGCCAGCAGCCCCCGGACTACCCCCTCTGAGCAGTTCTTC.

The chain is built from TRBV30 and TRBJ1-2; the match to TRBD1 covers 10 bases. Germline V gene sequence: CDR1 GTSNPN, CDR2 SVGIG (reference sequence). CDR3 length: 13 residues. V shed 3 bases and J 7 bases; nucleotides not matched to a gene: 5. CDR3 loop: CAWRDRGNGGYTF. The CDR3 region has the DNA TGTGCCTGGAGGGACAGGGGGAATGGTGGCTACACCTTC.

The chain employs TRBV7-2 and TRBJ2-3; 8 nucleotides agree with TRBD2. This CDR3 has 15 amino acids. The junction had 11 bases not matched to a gene; V was cut back by 5 bases and J by 7 bases. Germline CDR1 SGHTA, CDR2 FQGNSA. Written as DNA, the CDR3 is TGTGCCAGCAGCGTAAGCGGGAGTCAAGGGAATACGCAGTATTTT. Encoded protein: CASSVSGSQGNTQYF.

The chain employs TRBV19 and TRBJ1-2, with D perhaps matching TRBD1 (5 bases). Trimming left V 6 bases short and J 4 bases short, with 9 bases between. Germline CDR1 is LNHDA and CDR2 is SQIVND (reference sequence). The CDR3 covers 12 residues. The CDR3 nucleotides read TGTGCCAGTAGGGGGCCTCTCTATGGCTACACCTTC. As protein: CASRGPLYGYTF.